The rows below give T cell receptor beta chains drawn from one sample of a study of T cells after yellow fever vaccination. TCRdb recomputed calls from the 5' RACE reads with MiXCR, one row per CDR3 protein. The repertoire holds approximately 580,000 distinct CDR3 sequences, with around a sixth as singletons. This sample comprised PBMCs, obtained around 5 days after the first yellow fever vaccination. The receptors stem from a man younger than 30 who received the YFV17D yellow fever vaccine. Both conserved end residues are trimmed from each CDR3. Each record gives: V gene, CDR3 length, CDR3 protein.

>TRBV14|10
ASSPSGFEAF
>TRBV10-3|9
APGQGGEQY
>TRBV7-9|11
ASSLTKGTEAF
>TRBV29-1|12
STRGQGAVGELF
>TRBV4-1|12
ASRRGPGNSPLH
>TRBV4-3|13
ASSQDGGGFYGYT
>TRBV5-1|12
ASSSGHSNTEAF
>TRBV7-8|12
ASSLAGGTETQY
>TRBV27|13
ASSPGLAGAYEQY
>TRBV3-1|11
ASSQDTREKLF
>TRBV14|13
ASSRQTGFQETQY
>TRBV7-2|11
ASSLYLNTEAF
>TRBV7-8|13
ASRRTDGRSYEQY
>TRBV10-3|12
ASSRDRGSDTQY
>TRBV7-3|12
ASSRGTGTDTQY
>TRBV14|15
ASSQEPGALNTGELF
>TRBV7-3|13
ASSLLAGPQNEQF
>TRBV12-3/TRBV12-4|11
ASSLSDRDTAF
>TRBV5-1|13
ASSWTDYGNSPLH
>TRBV5-6|12
ASSWGLSGSPLH
>TRBV10-3|11
AISVGQSETQY
>TRBV7-2|11
ANRDGGDNEQF
>TRBV12-3/TRBV12-4|13
ASSSEGGGQETQY
>TRBV5-1|12
ASSLDPSYYGYT
>TRBV27|9
ASGQFTEAF
>TRBV5-1|12
ASSRDAEYNEQF
>TRBV9|13
ASSPPRGANTEAF
>TRBV29-1|12
SVETSGVLNEQF
>TRBV7-9|14
ASSQLTGSNTGELF
>TRBV29-1|13
SVEDSGEGNQPQH
>TRBV12-3/TRBV12-4|13
ASSLSTGGNYGYT
>TRBV6-1|12
ASRPAPRNSPLH
>TRBV4-3|13
ASSQGDNSYNEQF
>TRBV2|11
ASRDRANQPQH
>TRBV4-1|14
ASSHAGGDVGSKLF
>TRBV20-1|12
SASDRASTDTQY